This TCR beta chain appears in the sequencing data of a study of OX40 agonist ivuxolimab in advanced cancers. Study-wide background: The patients received ivuxolimab by intravenous route every 2 weeks at 0.01 to 10 mg/kg. Three patients had partial responses: one hepatocellular carcinoma, two cutaneous melanoma.

From germline, CDR1 is SEHNR and CDR2 FQNEAQ (reference sequence). CDR3 size: 15 residues. V shed 3 bases and J 7 bases; nucleotides not matched to a gene: 12. Profiled with immunoSEQ multiplex PCR; TCRdb holds only in-frame clones, not every one. The data hold approximately 70,000 clones, with approximately 90% observed a single time. Autoimmune disease history or systemic immunosuppression was exclusionary. The chain couples TRBV7-9 to TRBJ2-7; 7 positions match TRBD1. Sample: CD4+ or CD8+ T cells sorted from blood, taken in a trial of the OX40 agonist ivuxolimab. The receptor comes from an adult with an advanced solid tumor such as melanoma, head and neck, liver or kidney cancer. The CDR3 nucleotides read TGTGCCAGCAGCTTGAACAGGGGAACGAGTTGGGAGCAGTACTTC. It codes for CASSLNRGTSWEQYF.